This paragraph reports one TCR beta chain. The antigen remains undetermined. The data stem from a study of radiotherapy plus CTLA-4 blockade in lung cancer. Broader study findings: TCR clones originating in tumors grew in number in blood after radiotherapy plus ipilimumab.

Some clones are missing from TCRdb's copy, which holds only in-frame ones; the method was immunoSEQ multiplex PCR. The sample contains approximately 77,000 clones, 60% to 85% of which appear only once. The CDR3 has 13 amino acids. The V gene's germline CDR1 is LGHNA and CDR2 YSLEER. The V gene lost 0 bases and the J gene lost 7 bases, with 9 bases spanning the gap. V is TRBV4-3 and J is TRBJ2-5; D is ambiguous. This clonotype originated in a human donor with non-small cell lung cancer whose response to radiotherapy plus ipilimumab could not be evaluated. Some clones in this sample may be carry-over from other donors' samples. The sample was peripheral blood, taken from a patient treated with radiotherapy plus ipilimumab. The CDR3 DNA reads as TGCGCCAGCAGCCAAGAACGCGCAGGGACCCAGTACTTC. This translates into CASSQERAGTQYF.